This is a list of T cell receptor beta chains from one sample in a study. One entry per CDR3 protein results from TCRdb running MiXCR on the 5' RACE reads. There are approximately 60,000 distinct CDR3 sequences in the sample; approximately 22% occur only once, and under 3.5% lies in the top ten. Material for sequencing was memory CD4+ T cells sorted from a lymph node. The receptors were gathered from a female donor with breast cancer. Each CDR3 is given without its conserved first and last residue.

J: TRBJ2-2; V: TRBV7-2; length: 13; CDR3: ASSLIQGRTGELF
J: TRBJ2-5; V: TRBV7-2; length: 12; CDR3: ASSLRVGEETQY
J: TRBJ1-2; V: TRBV5-1; length: 12; CDR3: ASRAGPTEDGYT
J: TRBJ2-7; V: TRBV4-3; length: 11; CDR3: ASSQDTRDEQY
J: TRBJ2-2; V: TRBV7-3; length: 10; CDR3: ASSSYTGELF
J: TRBJ2-7; V: TRBV11-2; length: 10; CDR3: ASSLEGFSQY
J: TRBJ1-5; V: TRBV4-3; length: 13; CDR3: ASSQVAGSDQPQH
J: TRBJ1-4; V: TRBV6-1; length: 11; CDR3: AGGTEPREKLF
J: TRBJ2-1; V: TRBV12-5; length: 13; CDR3: ASGLASGQGAVNF
J: TRBJ2-2; V: TRBV11-3; length: 14; CDR3: ASSLTETRNTGELF
J: TRBJ2-5; V: TRBV7-2; length: 12; CDR3: ASSLTGIGKTQY
J: TRBJ1-1; V: TRBV12-5; length: 13; CDR3: ASGLGGTVNTEAF